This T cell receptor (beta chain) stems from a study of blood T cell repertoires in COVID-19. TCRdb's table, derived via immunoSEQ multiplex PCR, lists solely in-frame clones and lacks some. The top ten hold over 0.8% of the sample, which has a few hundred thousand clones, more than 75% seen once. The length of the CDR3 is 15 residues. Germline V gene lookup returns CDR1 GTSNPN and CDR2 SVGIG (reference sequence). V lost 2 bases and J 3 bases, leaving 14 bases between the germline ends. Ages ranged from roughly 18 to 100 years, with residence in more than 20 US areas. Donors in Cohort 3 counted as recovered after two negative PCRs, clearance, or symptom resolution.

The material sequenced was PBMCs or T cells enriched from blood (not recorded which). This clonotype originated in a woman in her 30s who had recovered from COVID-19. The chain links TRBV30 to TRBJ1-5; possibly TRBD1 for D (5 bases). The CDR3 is CAWSLTGVPNQPQHF. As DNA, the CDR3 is TGTGCCTGGAGTCTAACGGGGGTTCCCAATCAGCCCCAGCATTTT.